Only a few counts were recorded for the clone carrying this T cell receptor (beta chain). Its antigen is not identified. The sample is drawn from a study of T cell repertoires in cytomegalovirus infection. The germline gives CDR1 SGHTA, CDR2 FQGNSA. V was clipped by 6 bases and J by 4 bases, with 7 bases between them. This CDR3 spans 13 amino acids. TCRdb used MiXCR to reprocess the reads, holding one entry per CDR3 protein. The data hold some 350,000 distinct CDR3 sequences, with about 34% observed a single time. The clonotype was recovered from a human donor in good health (CMV status not recorded). Some clones in this sample may be carry-over from other donors' samples. The sequencing here drew on cultured PBMCs, taken from culture after CMV antigen stimulation. The chain recombines TRBV7-2 with TRBJ2-6, with unresolved D. The CDR3 region has the DNA TGTGCCAGCAGTTTACCGGGGGCCAACGTCCTGACTTTC. Translated, it gives CASSLPGANVLTF.